This is a list of T cell receptor beta chains from one sample in a study of CD8 T cells in ankylosing spondylitis. TCRdb ran MiXCR on the 5' RACE reads and lists one entry per CDR3 protein. The table records approximately 200,000 distinct CDR3 sequences, about 13% of them present only once. The sequenced material came from blood, either unsorted or a sorted T cell fraction (not recorded which). These receptors originate from a male donor with ankylosing spondylitis or in good health (not recorded which). Both conserved end residues are part of each CDR3. The D gene is left open where the match is weak. Clone size is shown for a subset of rows, as once, few, many or a class of expanded clone.

j_call v_call d_call clone_size cdr3_length cdr3_nt cdr3_aa
TRBJ2-1 TRBV4-1 TRBD2 few 21 TGCGCCAGCAGCCAAGATTATTCTGAAGTGTCTAGCGGGGTTAACTACAATGAGCAGTTCTTC CASSQDYSEVSSGVNYNEQFF
TRBJ2-5 TRBV2 . . 14 TGTGCCAGCAGTGAGGCAGCGGGCCAAGAGACCCAGTACTTC CASSEAAGQETQYF
TRBJ1-1 TRBV4-1 . many 17 TGCGCCAGCAGCCAAGGACAATTCCAGAACACGAACACTGAAGCTTTCTTT CASSQGQFQNTNTEAFF
TRBJ2-7 TRBV7-9 . . 12 TGTGCCAGCCGGGACGGCATCGACGAGCAGTACTTC CASRDGIDEQYF
TRBJ2-1 TRBV12-3/TRBV12-4 TRBD2 many 13 TGTGCCAGCAGAAGACGGGAGGACAATGAGCAGTTCTTC CASRRREDNEQFF
TRBJ2-7 TRBV11-1 . . 12 TGTGCCAGCAGCTCGGGGCTCGGGGAGCAGTACTTC CASSSGLGEQYF
TRBJ2-1 TRBV11-2 . . 16 TGTGCCAGCAGCTCCCAGGGGCAGGTTTGGTACAATGAGCAGTTCTTC CASSSQGQVWYNEQFF
TRBJ2-2 TRBV20-1 . . 13 TGCAGTGCTAGGGGGGAGAACACCGGGGAGCTGTTTTTT CSARGENTGELFF
TRBJ1-5 TRBV15 . few 15 TGTGCCACCAGCAGAGACGGGGGCGGCAATCAGCCCCAGCATTTT CATSRDGGGNQPQHF
TRBJ2-7 TRBV10-3 . few 13 TGTGCCATCAGTGAGTCGCTCTCCTACGAGCAGTACTTC CAISESLSYEQYF
TRBJ1-5 TRBV7-9 TRBD1 few 14 TGTGCCAGCAGCTCGGACAGGGGGCTCCAGCCCCAGCATTTT CASSSDRGLQPQHF
TRBJ1-2 TRBV12-3/TRBV12-4 TRBD1 . 15 TGTGCCAGCAGTTTGATGTGGGACAGGGGTGGTGGCTACACCTTC CASSLMWDRGGGYTF
TRBJ2-4 TRBV15 . many 16 TGTGCCACCAGCAGATCAACCCCGGCAGGCAAAAACATTCAGTACTTC CATSRSTPAGKNIQYF
TRBJ2-7 TRBV11-2 TRBD1 few 15 TGTGCCAGCAACCGACAGGGGGTCGTCGCCTACGAGCAGTACTTC CASNRQGVVAYEQYF
TRBJ2-3 TRBV6-5 . . 14 TGTGCCAGCAGTTACGGCCCCACCACAGATACGCAGTATTTT CASSYGPTTDTQYF
TRBJ2-7 TRBV16 . . 14 TGTGCCAGCAGCCCCTACCTAGCCCCCCACGAGCAGTACTTC CASSPYLAPHEQYF
TRBJ2-7 TRBV5-4 . few 14 TGTGCCAGCAGCTTGAGTGGACTGGCCTACGAGCAGTACTTC CASSLSGLAYEQYF
TRBJ2-1 TRBV4-1 . . 17 TGCGCCAGCAGCCACGCCAAGTGGGTATCCTCCTACAATGAGCAGTTCTTC CASSHAKWVSSYNEQFF
TRBJ2-7 TRBV5-5 TRBD2 . 15 TGTGCCAGCAGCCTCGGGGTAGCGGGATCCTACGAGCAGTACTTC CASSLGVAGSYEQYF
TRBJ2-1 TRBV10-1 TRBD2 few 13 TGCGCCAGCAGTGCTAGCGGGAGCGATGAGCAGTTCTTC CASSASGSDEQFF
TRBJ2-5 TRBV12-3/TRBV12-4 . . 13 TGTGCCAGCAGTTTCGAGCGTCAAGAGACCCAGTACTTC CASSFERQETQYF
TRBJ2-7 TRBV12-3/TRBV12-4 TRBD1 . 13 TGTGCCAGCAGTTCAGGGGGTGTCGACGAGCAGTACTTC CASSSGGVDEQYF
TRBJ2-7 TRBV12-3/TRBV12-4 . many 13 TGTGCCAGCAGTTTATTTGCGGGGTACGAGCAGTACTTC CASSLFAGYEQYF
TRBJ1-1 TRBV11-2 . . 14 TGTGCCAGCAGCAACGGGGTAGCGAGCACTGAAGCTTTCTTT CASSNGVASTEAFF
TRBJ1-2 TRBV20-1 . . 13 TGCAGTGCTAGAGATCGGCGGGCCTATGGCTACACCTTC CSARDRRAYGYTF
TRBJ2-7 TRBV13 TRBD2 . 15 TGTGCCAGCAGCTTAGTTTCTAGCGGCGCGGTCGAGCAGTACTTC CASSLVSSGAVEQYF
TRBJ1-5 TRBV7-9 . many 15 TGTGCCAGCAGTTTTGCCGGGGATTTCGGTCAGCCCCAGCATTTT CASSFAGDFGQPQHF
TRBJ2-3 TRBV7-8 TRBD1 few 16 TGTGCCAGCAGCTTAGGGACAGGGGCGCTCGCAGATACGCAGTATTTT CASSLGTGALADTQYF
TRBJ1-1 TRBV9 . few 12 TGTGCCAGCATAGGGGTGGGCACTGAAGCTTTCTTT CASIGVGTEAFF
TRBJ2-1 TRBV6-1 TRBD2 . 15 TGTGCCAGCAGTGAAGCGCTAGCGGGGGGGAATGAGCAGTTCTTC CASSEALAGGNEQFF
TRBJ1-2 TRBV5-5 . . 17 TGTGCCAGCAGTTCATACCTCCTGACGGGGGACAACTATGGCTACACCTTC CASSSYLLTGDNYGYTF
TRBJ2-7 TRBV3-1 TRBD1 once 17 TGTGCCTCCTGCCAAGAGGCCCGTTGGAGACAGGGCTACGAGCAGTACTTC CASCQEARWRQGYEQYF
TRBJ2-7 TRBV7-6 TRBD1 . 15 TGTGCCAGCAGCAGCGGGACAGGGGTGGAGTACGAGCAGTACTTC CASSSGTGVEYEQYF
TRBJ2-4 TRBV7-9 . . 13 TGTGCCAGCAGTACGGCCCCGTGGGACATTCAGTACTTC CASSTAPWDIQYF
TRBJ1-2 TRBV12-3/TRBV12-4 TRBD1 . 12 TGTGCCAGCAGTCCTGACAGGGTTGGCTACACCTTC CASSPDRVGYTF
TRBJ2-7 TRBV7-9 . . 12 TGTGCCAGCAGCTTAGATATGGGGGAGCAGTACTTC CASSLDMGEQYF
TRBJ2-5 TRBV4-1 TRBD1 few 18 TGCGCCAGCAGCCAAGACTGGGGACAGGTGGAGCCCCAAGAGACCCAGTACTTC CASSQDWGQVEPQETQYF
TRBJ2-1 TRBV13 . . 13 TGTGCCAGCAGCTCCGGGGCCGCCACTGAGCAGTTCTTC CASSSGAATEQFF
TRBJ2-3 TRBV27 . . 15 TGTGCCAGCAGTTTTCTGGAAGGAGGCACAGATACGCAGTATTTT CASSFLEGGTDTQYF